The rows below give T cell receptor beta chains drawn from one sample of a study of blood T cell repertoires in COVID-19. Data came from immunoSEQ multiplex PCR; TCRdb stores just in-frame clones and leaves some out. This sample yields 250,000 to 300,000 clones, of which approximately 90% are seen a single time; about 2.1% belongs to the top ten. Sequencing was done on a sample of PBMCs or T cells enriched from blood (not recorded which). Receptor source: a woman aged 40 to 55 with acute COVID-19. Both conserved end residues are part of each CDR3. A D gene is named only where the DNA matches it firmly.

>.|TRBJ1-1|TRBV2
CASSEEVNTEAFF
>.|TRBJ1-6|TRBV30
CAWSQTENSPLHF
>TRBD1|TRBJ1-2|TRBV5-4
CASRRDRSGNYGYTF
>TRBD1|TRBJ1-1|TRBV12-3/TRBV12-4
CASSWNRGTEAFF
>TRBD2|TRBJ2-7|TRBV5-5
CASSPRGSGGYYEQYF
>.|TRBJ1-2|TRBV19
CASSISSDRSNYGYTF
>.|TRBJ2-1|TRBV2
CASSEEVRSYNEQFF
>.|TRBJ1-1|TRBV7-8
CASRLDLNTEAFF
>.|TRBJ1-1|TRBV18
CASSPSGTKMNTEAFF
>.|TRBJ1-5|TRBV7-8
CASSLRGGEDQPQHF
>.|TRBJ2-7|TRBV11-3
CASRATGLEQYF
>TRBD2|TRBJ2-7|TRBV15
CATSRTSGGIYEQYF
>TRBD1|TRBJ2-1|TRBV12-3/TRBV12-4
CASSTRDREQFF
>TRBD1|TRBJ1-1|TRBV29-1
CSAEQGSGAFF
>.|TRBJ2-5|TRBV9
CASSPAGRRRETQYF
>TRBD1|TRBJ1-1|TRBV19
CASSQIFTGQHTEAFF
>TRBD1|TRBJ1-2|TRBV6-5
CASSQRQGTNYGYTF
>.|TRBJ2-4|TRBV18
CASSMSGGVNIQYF
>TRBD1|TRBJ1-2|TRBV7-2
CASSGHRGRDGYTF
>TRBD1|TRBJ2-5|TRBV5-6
CASSITGGETQYF
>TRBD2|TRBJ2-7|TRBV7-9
CASSPVGLAGVEQYF
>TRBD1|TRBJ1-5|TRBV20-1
CSASTGDGNQPQHF
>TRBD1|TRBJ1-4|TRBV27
CASRRTTGWGEKLFF
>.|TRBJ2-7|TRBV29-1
CSVEWAGFSEQYF
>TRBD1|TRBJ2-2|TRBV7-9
CASSLRLGTGSGELFF
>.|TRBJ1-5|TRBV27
CASSLSRRQGWHQPQHF
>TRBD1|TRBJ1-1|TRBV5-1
CASSSGQGATEAFF
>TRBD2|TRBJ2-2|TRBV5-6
CASSFFGGSLYTGELFF
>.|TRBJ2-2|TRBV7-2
CASSVSSSSTTGELFF
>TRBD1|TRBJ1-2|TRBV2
CASIGQGARGYTF
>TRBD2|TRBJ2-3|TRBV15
CATSRGAGFTDTQYF
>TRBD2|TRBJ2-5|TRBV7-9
CASSPSGGTQETQYF
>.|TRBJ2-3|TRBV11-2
CASSLRGLPATDTQYF
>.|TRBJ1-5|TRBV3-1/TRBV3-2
CASSLAGDGEPQHF
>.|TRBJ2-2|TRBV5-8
CASSLAPAILVSGELFF
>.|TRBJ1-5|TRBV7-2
CASSLAGEQPQHF
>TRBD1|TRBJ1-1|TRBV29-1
CSVHRGRTEAFF
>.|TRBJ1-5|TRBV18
CASSPDSGGSLFNQPQHF
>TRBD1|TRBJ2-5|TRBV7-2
CASSHWDRAQETQYF
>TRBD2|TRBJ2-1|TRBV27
CASSFEFGRGEQFF
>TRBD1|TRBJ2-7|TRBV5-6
CASSYGTGSSYEQYF
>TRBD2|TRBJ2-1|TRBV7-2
CASSLGAGGYNEQFF
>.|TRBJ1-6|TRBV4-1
CASSVETSSYNSPLHF
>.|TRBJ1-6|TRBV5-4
CASSLTGSYNSPLHF
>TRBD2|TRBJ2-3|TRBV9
CASSVGVGGSKADTQYF
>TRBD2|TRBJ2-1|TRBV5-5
CASSSTSGGAGEQFF
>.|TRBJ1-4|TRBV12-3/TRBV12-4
CASSLVANEKLFF
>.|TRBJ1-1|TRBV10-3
CAIRDRPNTEAFF
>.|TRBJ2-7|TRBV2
CASSEGSVYEQYF